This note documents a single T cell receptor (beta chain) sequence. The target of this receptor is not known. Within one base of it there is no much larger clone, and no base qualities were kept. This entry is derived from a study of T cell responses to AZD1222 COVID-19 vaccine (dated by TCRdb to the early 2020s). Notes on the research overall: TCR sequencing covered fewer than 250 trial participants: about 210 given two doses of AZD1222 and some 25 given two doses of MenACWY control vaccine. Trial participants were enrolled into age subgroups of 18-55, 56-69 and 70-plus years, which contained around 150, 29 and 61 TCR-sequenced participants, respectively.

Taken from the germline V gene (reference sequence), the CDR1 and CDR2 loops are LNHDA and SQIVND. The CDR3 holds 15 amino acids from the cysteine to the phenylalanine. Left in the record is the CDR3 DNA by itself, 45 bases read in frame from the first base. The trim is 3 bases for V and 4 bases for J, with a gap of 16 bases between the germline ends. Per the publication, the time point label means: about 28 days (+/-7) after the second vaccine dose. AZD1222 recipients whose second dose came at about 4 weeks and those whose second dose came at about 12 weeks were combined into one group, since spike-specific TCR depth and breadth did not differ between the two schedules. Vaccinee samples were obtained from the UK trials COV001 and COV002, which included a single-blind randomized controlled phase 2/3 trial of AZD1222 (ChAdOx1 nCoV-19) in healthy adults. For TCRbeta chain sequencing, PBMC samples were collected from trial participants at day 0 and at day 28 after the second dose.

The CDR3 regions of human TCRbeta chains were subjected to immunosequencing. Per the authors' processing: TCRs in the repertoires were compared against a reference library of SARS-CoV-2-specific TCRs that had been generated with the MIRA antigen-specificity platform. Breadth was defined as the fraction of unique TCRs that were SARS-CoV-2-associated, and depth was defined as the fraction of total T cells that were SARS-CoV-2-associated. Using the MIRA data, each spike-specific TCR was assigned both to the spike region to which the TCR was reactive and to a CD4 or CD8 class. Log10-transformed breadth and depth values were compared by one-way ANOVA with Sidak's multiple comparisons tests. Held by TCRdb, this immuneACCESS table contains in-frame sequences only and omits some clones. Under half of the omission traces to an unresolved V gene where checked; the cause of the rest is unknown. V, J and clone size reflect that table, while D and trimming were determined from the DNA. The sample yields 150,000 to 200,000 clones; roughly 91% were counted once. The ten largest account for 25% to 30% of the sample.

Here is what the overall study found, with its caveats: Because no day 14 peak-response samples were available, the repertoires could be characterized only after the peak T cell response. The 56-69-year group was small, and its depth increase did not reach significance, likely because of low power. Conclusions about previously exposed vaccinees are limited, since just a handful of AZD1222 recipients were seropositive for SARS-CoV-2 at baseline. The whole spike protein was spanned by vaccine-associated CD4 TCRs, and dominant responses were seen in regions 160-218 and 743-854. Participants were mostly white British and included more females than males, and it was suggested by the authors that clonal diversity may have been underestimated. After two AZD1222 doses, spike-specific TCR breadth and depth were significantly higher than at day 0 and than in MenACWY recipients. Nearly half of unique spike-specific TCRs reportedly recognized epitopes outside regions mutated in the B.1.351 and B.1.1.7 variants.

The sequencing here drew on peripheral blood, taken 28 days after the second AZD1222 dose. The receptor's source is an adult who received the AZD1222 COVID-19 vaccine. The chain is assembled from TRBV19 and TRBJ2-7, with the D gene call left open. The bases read TGTGCCAGTAGTATCCGAGGTGAAGCCGAATACGAGCAGTACTTC. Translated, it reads CASSIRGEAEYEQYF.